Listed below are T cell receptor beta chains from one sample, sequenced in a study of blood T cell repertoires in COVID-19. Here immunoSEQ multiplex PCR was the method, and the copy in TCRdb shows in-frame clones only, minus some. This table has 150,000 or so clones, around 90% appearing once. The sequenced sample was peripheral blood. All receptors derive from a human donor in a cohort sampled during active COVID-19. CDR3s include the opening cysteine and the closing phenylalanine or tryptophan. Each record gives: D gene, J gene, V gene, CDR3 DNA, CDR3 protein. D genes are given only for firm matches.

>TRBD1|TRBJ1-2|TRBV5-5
TGTGCCAGCAGCTTATTGCGACAGGGGGCGCGGGATGGCTACACCTTC
CASSLLRQGARDGYTF
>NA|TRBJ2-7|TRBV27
TGTGCCAGCAGTCCCCGGAGCCACTACGAGCAGTACTTC
CASSPRSHYEQYF
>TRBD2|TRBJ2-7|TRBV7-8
TGTGCCAGCGCAAAAGGGAGCGGGGGTTACGAGCAGTACTTC
CASAKGSGGYEQYF
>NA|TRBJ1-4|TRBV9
TGTGCCAGCAGCGTAGGACAGAATGAAAAACTGTTTTTT
CASSVGQNEKLFF
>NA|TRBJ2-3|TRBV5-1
TGCGCCAGCAGCTTGGAAGGAGTAGCGATTAGGGATACGCAGTATTTT
CASSLEGVAIRDTQYF
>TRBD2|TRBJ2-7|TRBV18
TGTGCCAGCTCCGTCGGGGGGGGTGCCATGACCTACGAGCAGTACTTC
CASSVGGGAMTYEQYF
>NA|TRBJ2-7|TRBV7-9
TGTGCCAGCAGGGGGGGGGCCTCCTACGAGCAGTACTTC
CASRGGASYEQYF
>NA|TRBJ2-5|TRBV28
TGTGCCAGCAGTTTATCCCCGGGGCAAGAGACCCAGTACTTC
CASSLSPGQETQYF
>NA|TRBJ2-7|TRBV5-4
TGTGCCAGCAGCCTCGGAGGGGGACAGACCTACGAGCAGTACTTC
CASSLGGGQTYEQYF
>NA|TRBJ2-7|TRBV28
TGTGCCAGCAGCACGGGCTACGAGCAGTACTTC
CASSTGYEQYF
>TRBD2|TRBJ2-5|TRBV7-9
TGTGCCAGCAGCGGGAATAGCGGGGGGGCCGTAGAGACCCAGTACTTC
CASSGNSGGAVETQYF
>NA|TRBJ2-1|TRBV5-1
TGCGCCAGCAGCACCAAGCCAGGGGAGCAGTTCTTC
CASSTKPGEQFF
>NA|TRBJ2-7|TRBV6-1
TGTGCCAGCAGTGAGTGGACTCCTTCGGGCTCCTACGAGCAGTACTTC
CASSEWTPSGSYEQYF
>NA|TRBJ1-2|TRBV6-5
TGTGCCAGCAGTTACTCTCAGGGGCCAACTTGGGGCTACACCTTC
CASSYSQGPTWGYTF
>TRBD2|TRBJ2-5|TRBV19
TGTGCCAGTAGTGAGACTAGCGGGGAGACCCAGTACTTC
CASSETSGETQYF
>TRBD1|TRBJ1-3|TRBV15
TGTGCCACCAGCAGAGACTATACGGGACAGGTCTCTGGAAACACCATATATTTT
CATSRDYTGQVSGNTIYF
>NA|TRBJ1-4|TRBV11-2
TGTGCCAGCAGCCCAGGTCGGGGGGCGGGCGAAAAACTGTTTTTT
CASSPGRGAGEKLFF